A selection of T cell receptor beta chains follows, all from one sample in a study of blood T cell repertoires in COVID-19. The protocol was immunoSEQ multiplex PCR, while the TCRdb copy is restricted to in-frame clones and leaves out a portion. The sample consists of about 190,000 clones, approximately 90% of them appearing once. What was sequenced was peripheral blood. The source of these receptors is a man aged 45-65 years with acute or convalescent COVID-19. Both conserved end residues are part of each CDR3. The D gene is left open where the match is weak. Size is stated for part of the rows, as once, few or many counts, or as a class when the clone is expanded.

clone size	J gene	CDR3 length	V gene	D gene	CDR3 DNA	CDR3 protein
.	TRBJ1-3	16	TRBV9	.	TGTGCCAGCAGCGTAGAGGGCGGGCCCTCTGGAAACACCATATATTTT	CASSVEGGPSGNTIYF
once	TRBJ2-2	14	TRBV6-1	TRBD2	TGTGCCAGCAGTGAGGGGGGGGGAACCGGGGAGCTGTTTTTT	CASSEGGGTGELFF
.	TRBJ2-5	15	TRBV5-1	TRBD2	TGCGCCAGCAGCCGCGGGACTAGCGGGAAGGAGACCCAGTACTTC	CASSRGTSGKETQYF
.	TRBJ1-2	14	TRBV6-1	TRBD1	TGTGCCAGCAGTGAGACAGGGACCCTAAATGGCTACACCTTC	CASSETGTLNGYTF
.	TRBJ2-5	14	TRBV10-3	TRBD1	TGTGCCATCAGCCCCGGGACAGGGGAAGAGACCCAGTACTTC	CAISPGTGEETQYF
.	TRBJ2-3	14	TRBV7-3	TRBD1	TGTGCCAGCAGCCAACAGGGGAGCACAGATACGCAGTATTTT	CASSQQGSTDTQYF
.	TRBJ2-2	14	TRBV2	.	TGTGCCAGCAGGACCTTCGCGGACACCGGGGAGCTGTTTTTT	CASRTFADTGELFF
.	TRBJ2-3	15	TRBV7-9	.	TGTGCCAGCAGCCGCGGTGACGGTGGAGCAGATACGCAGTATTTT	CASSRGDGGADTQYF
.	TRBJ1-1	14	TRBV29-1	TRBD1	TGCAGCGTTTCGGACAGGGGGAGAAACACTGAAGCTTTCTTT	CSVSDRGRNTEAFF
.	TRBJ2-6	19	TRBV14	.	TGTGCCAGCAGCCAAGAAAACGGCCCCAGGTACTCTGGGGCCAACGTCCTGACTTTC	CASSQENGPRYSGANVLTF
.	TRBJ2-5	15	TRBV19	.	TGTGCCAGTAGTATGGGGGGGCAGCGGCAAGAGACCCAGTACTTC	CASSMGGQRQETQYF
few	TRBJ1-6	20	TRBV7-8	TRBD1	TGTGCCAGCAGCCAGTCCCGTTTTAGGGGGCGTCTCGTAATCGGTTCACCCCTCCACTTT	CASSQSRFRGRLVIGSPLHF
.	TRBJ2-1	13	TRBV6-5	TRBD1	TGTGCCAGCACCCCAGGGGGCATCAATGAGCAGTTCTTC	CASTPGGINEQFF
.	TRBJ2-5	15	TRBV10-3	.	TGTGCCATCAGTAATAAGGACGCTTCGGGGGAGACCCAGTACTTC	CAISNKDASGETQYF
.	TRBJ2-1	14	TRBV19	.	TGTGCCAGTAGTATGGGAGGATTGTACAATGAGCAGTTCTTC	CASSMGGLYNEQFF
once	TRBJ2-7	14	TRBV7-8	TRBD1	TGTGCCAGCACCAATTCTGGGACAGGGAGCGAGCAGTACTTC	CASTNSGTGSEQYF
.	TRBJ2-1	15	TRBV24-1	TRBD1	TGTGCCACCAGTGCACAGGACAGGGGACCGGTTGAGCAGTTCTTC	CATSAQDRGPVEQFF
once	TRBJ2-7	13	TRBV27	.	TGTGCCAGCAGTTTAAGACTAACCTACGAGCAGTACTTC	CASSLRLTYEQYF
.	TRBJ2-5	13	TRBV20-1	.	TGCAGTGCTAGTAGGACAGCCGCGGAGACCCAGTACTTC	CSASRTAAETQYF
.	TRBJ2-1	17	TRBV28	TRBD2	TGTGCCAGCAGTCGACTCCTCCTAGCGGGAGAAACCGATGAGCAGTTCTTC	CASSRLLLAGETDEQFF
.	TRBJ2-1	13	TRBV18	.	TGTGCCAGCTCACCCAGACAGTACAATGAGCAGTTCTTC	CASSPRQYNEQFF
.	TRBJ1-5	16	TRBV19	.	TGTGCCAGTAGTATAAATCGACAAGGGAGTAATCAGCCCCAGCATTTT	CASSINRQGSNQPQHF
.	TRBJ2-3	19	TRBV19	.	TGTGCCAGTAGTATAGATGCAGGAGGGGGCTTATCGACCACAGATACGCAGTATTTT	CASSIDAGGGLSTTDTQYF
.	TRBJ2-1	15	TRBV2	TRBD1	TGTGCCAGCAACGGGGACAGGGGGCTCTACAATGAGCAGTTCTTC	CASNGDRGLYNEQFF
once	TRBJ2-7	13	TRBV11-2	TRBD2	TGTGCCAGCAGCTCTAGCGGGAGTTACGAGCAGTACTTC	CASSSSGSYEQYF
.	TRBJ2-3	15	TRBV3-1/TRBV3-2	.	TGTGCCAGCAGCCCCCCTGCGGGGCACACAGATACGCAGTATTTT	CASSPPAGHTDTQYF
once	TRBJ2-2	19	TRBV4-2	.	TGTGCCAGCAGCCAAACACGAGGGGAGGGGGGGCACCCCACCGGGGAGCTGTTTTTT	CASSQTRGEGGHPTGELFF
.	TRBJ2-1	13	TRBV28	.	TGTGCCAGCAGTGGAGGACAGCACAATGAGCAGTTCTTC	CASSGGQHNEQFF
.	TRBJ2-1	18	TRBV4-1	TRBD1	TGCGCCAGCAGCCACTTGGGGACAGTTCCCAGCTCCTACAATGAGCAGTTCTTC	CASSHLGTVPSSYNEQFF
.	TRBJ1-1	10	TRBV19	.	TGTGCCAGTGCACGGACTGAAGCTTTCTTT	CASARTEAFF
.	TRBJ1-6	15	TRBV28	TRBD1	TGTGCCAGCAGTGACCGACAGGGGGCAAGGTCACCCCTCCACTTT	CASSDRQGARSPLHF
once	TRBJ2-4	14	TRBV7-2	.	TGTGCCAGCAGCTCTGAGTTAGCCAAAAACATTCAGTACTTC	CASSSELAKNIQYF
few	TRBJ1-2	16	TRBV2	TRBD1	TGTGCCAGCAGTAGAATACCGGGACAGGATAGCTATGGCTACACCTTC	CASSRIPGQDSYGYTF
.	TRBJ2-2	14	TRBV7-8	.	TGTGCCAGCAGTACGGGACTCTTCACCGGGGAGCTGTTTTTT	CASSTGLFTGELFF
.	TRBJ1-2	13	TRBV5-1	.	TGCGCCAGCAGCTTGGCGGTTCAGGGCGGCTACACCTTC	CASSLAVQGGYTF
once	TRBJ2-3	13	TRBV5-1	.	TGCGCCAGCACCATAGGACAGTCAGATACGCAGTATTTT	CASTIGQSDTQYF
.	TRBJ2-2	17	TRBV7-8	TRBD2	TGTGCCAGCAGCTCCTACCTAGCGGGAGCGAACACCGGGGAGCTGTTTTTT	CASSSYLAGANTGELFF
.	TRBJ1-1	14	TRBV3-1/TRBV3-2	.	TGTGCCAGCAGCCAAGCGGGACAGAACACTGAAGCTTTCTTT	CASSQAGQNTEAFF
.	TRBJ2-4	15	TRBV7-9	.	TGTGCCAGCAGCTTAGCCGGACTAGCCAAAAACATTCAGTACTTC	CASSLAGLAKNIQYF
.	TRBJ2-3	15	TRBV7-7	.	TGTGCCAGCAGCCCCGCCCCGTCGGGCACAGATACGCAGTATTTT	CASSPAPSGTDTQYF
.	TRBJ1-2	15	TRBV5-6	TRBD1	TGTGCCAGCAGCCTTCGGACAGGGCGACGACATGGCTACACCTTC	CASSLRTGRRHGYTF
.	TRBJ1-3	14	TRBV30	.	TGTGCCTGGAGGGGCTGGGGGCTTGGAAACACCATATATTTT	CAWRGWGLGNTIYF
.	TRBJ2-1	14	TRBV6-1	TRBD2	TGTGCCAGCAGTGAAGAGTGGCGGGAGTATGAGCAGTTCTTC	CASSEEWREYEQFF
.	TRBJ2-4	15	TRBV18	.	TGTGCCAGCTCACCACCGTTCAGTCGGCGGAACATTCAGTACTTC	CASSPPFSRRNIQYF
.	TRBJ2-2	15	TRBV5-1	TRBD2	TGCGCCAGCAGCTACCACGCGGGAGACACCGGGGAGCTGTTTTTT	CASSYHAGDTGELFF
.	TRBJ1-1	13	TRBV28	.	TGTGCCAGCAGGTCGACAGCAAACACTGAAGCTTTCTTT	CASRSTANTEAFF
.	TRBJ1-4	14	TRBV5-5	.	TGTGCCAGCAGCTTGGGGGGCTGGGGAGAAAAACTGTTTTTT	CASSLGGWGEKLFF
.	TRBJ1-4	16	TRBV15	.	TGTGCCACCAGCAGAGCAAGTGGACAGAATAATGAAAAACTGTTTTTT	CATSRASGQNNEKLFF
.	TRBJ2-7	13	TRBV6-5	.	TGTGCCAGTATTCCCCCGTATTCCTACGAGCAGTACTTC	CASIPPYSYEQYF
.	TRBJ2-1	13	TRBV19	TRBD2	TGTGCCAGTAGAGCTAGCGGGAACTATGAGCAGTTCTTC	CASRASGNYEQFF
.	TRBJ2-5	11	TRBV10-3	.	TGTGCCGTTTCATTCCAAGAGACCCAGTACTTC	CAVSFQETQYF